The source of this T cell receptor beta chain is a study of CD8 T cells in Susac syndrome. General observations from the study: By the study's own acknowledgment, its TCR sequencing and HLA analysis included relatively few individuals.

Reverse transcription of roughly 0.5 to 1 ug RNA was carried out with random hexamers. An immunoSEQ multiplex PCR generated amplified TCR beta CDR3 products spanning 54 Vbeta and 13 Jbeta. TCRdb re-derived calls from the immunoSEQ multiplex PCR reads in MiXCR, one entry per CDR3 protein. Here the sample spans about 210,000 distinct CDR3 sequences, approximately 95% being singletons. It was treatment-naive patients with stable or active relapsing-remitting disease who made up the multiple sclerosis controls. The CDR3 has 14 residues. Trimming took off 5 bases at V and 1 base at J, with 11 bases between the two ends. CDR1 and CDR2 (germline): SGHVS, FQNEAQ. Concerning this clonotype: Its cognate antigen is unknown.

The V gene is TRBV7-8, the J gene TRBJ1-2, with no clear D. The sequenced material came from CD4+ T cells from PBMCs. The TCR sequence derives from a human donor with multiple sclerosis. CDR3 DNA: TGTGCCAGCAGCCCAGTGAAATATAACTATGGCTACACCTTC. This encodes CASSPVKYNYGYTF.